This T cell receptor beta chain was found in a study of tumor-infiltrating lymphocytes in primary liver carcinoma. The CDR3 spans 14 residues. The trim removed 3 bases at V and 6 bases at J, leaving 7 bases unmatched. Germline V CDR1 and CDR2: SQVTM, ANQGSEA. With a constant-region primer, TCR beta cDNA was made from about 0.55 ug of total RNA. Nested multiplex PCR, run for three rounds with slightly modified ARM-PCR, yielded TCR beta libraries. TRBV1-TRBV30 forward primers paired with a C-beta reverse primer were used in the first two PCR rounds, which ran about 11 cycles each. MiXCR was run by TCRdb on the multiplex PCR reads, yielding one entry per CDR3 protein. The data contain a few hundred thousand distinct CDR3 sequences, 45% to 70% of them singletons. This clonotype was detected ten times or more. Unsorted whole blood yielded blood RNA, and germline DNA was extracted as well.

This receptor was obtained from a woman aged 25 to 39 with primary liver carcinoma and hepatitis B virus infection. The material sequenced was peripheral blood. This chain joins TRBV29-1 and TRBJ1-1, with 10 bases lining up with TRBD1. CDR3 nucleotide sequence: TGCAGCGTTGATGAGGGACAGGGGATCCCTGAAGCTTTCTTT. It specifies CSVDEGQGIPEAFF.